This section outlines one TCR beta chain sequence together with its context. The sample comes from a study of blood T cell repertoires in COVID-19. Profiled with immunoSEQ multiplex PCR; TCRdb holds only in-frame clones, not every one. The sample includes about 370,000 clones, 70% to 90% of them seen just once. Germline V gene sequence: CDR1 MDHEN, CDR2 SYDVKM. V shed 2 bases and J 5 bases; nucleotides not matched to a gene: 8. This CDR3 contains 15 residues. This sequence was found in a young woman with COVID-19, enrolled during active disease. V gene TRBV28 combines with J gene TRBJ2-5; 7 nucleotides agree with TRBD2. The source material was peripheral blood. CDR3 sequence reads: CASSLGAGSSETQYF. DNA of the CDR3: TGTGCCAGCAGTTTAGGAGCGGGGAGCTCGGAGACCCAGTACTTC.